Included here is one TCR beta chain sequence, with context. Its antigen is not known. The CDR3 has 16 amino acids. Germline loops: CDR1 LNHDA, CDR2 SQIVND (reference sequence). V lost 6 bases and J 2 bases, leaving 18 bases between the germline ends. TCRdb keeps only in-frame clones here, not all; method: immunoSEQ multiplex PCR. Here the sample spans more than 20,000 clones, 87% being singletons. This record belongs to a study of chemoradiotherapy in HPV16-positive cancers. The overall study: Candidate HPV-specific T-cell clones and common TCR motifs came from functional assays in a couple of HPV16-positive patients.

Study-wide findings and caveats: Candidate HPV-specific clones and E7-related TCR motifs grew in tumor during treatment.

The V call is TRBV19, the J call TRBJ2-3; the D is unclear. Sequencing was performed on blood, taken from a patient who underwent chemoradiotherapy. This clonotype was obtained from a human donor with HPV-associated anogenital cancer. CDR3 sequence reads: CASRGQPEVLTDTQYF. The CDR3, as DNA: TGTGCCAGTAGAGGGCAACCCGAGGTGCTCACAGATACGCAGTATTTT.